These T cell receptor beta chains were read from a single sample in a study of T cell changes during pregnancy in multiple sclerosis. Profiling relied on immunoSEQ multiplex PCR, and the TCRdb table lists in-frame clones only, not all of them. This table has about 52,000 clones, about 90% appearing once. The sequencing used CD4+ T cells from peripheral blood mononuclear cells, collected after pregnancy. The receptors stem from a female donor in good health, enrolled as a control in a pregnancy study. The CDR3 runs from the conserved cysteine through the conserved F or W. D genes are given only for firm matches. Where a row states a size, it is once, few, many or the class of an expanded clone; other rows omit it.

-,-,TRBJ2-1,TRBV11-1,TGTGCCAGCAGCCTACTTAGTGCCTCCTACAATGAGCAGTTCTTC,CASSLLSASYNEQFF
TRBD2,-,TRBJ2-7,TRBV4-3,TGCGCCAGCAGCCCCGGGGGGGCCTACGAGCAGTACTTC,CASSPGGAYEQYF
-,once,TRBJ2-7,TRBV7-9,TGTGCCAGCAGCTTAGGGGTGACACTGGATCCCTACGAGCAGTACTTC,CASSLGVTLDPYEQYF
TRBD1,-,TRBJ2-7,TRBV28,TGTGCCTCCCCACCTACGGGACAGCCCACCATTTACTACGAGCAGTACTTC,CASPPTGQPTIYYEQYF
-,-,TRBJ1-2,TRBV18,TGTGCCAGCTCGCCGACAGCTAACTATGGCTACACCTTC,CASSPTANYGYTF
-,-,TRBJ1-5,TRBV11-2,TGTGCCAGCAGCTCCGGTAGGACAGGCAATCAGCCCCAGCATTTT,CASSSGRTGNQPQHF
-,once,TRBJ1-2,TRBV30,TGTGCCTGGAGACGCGCGGTGGGTCTTGGCTACACCTTC,CAWRRAVGLGYTF
-,-,TRBJ2-1,TRBV18,TGTGCCAGCTCACCACCGAGCTTGCCCTCTGAGCAGTTCTTC,CASSPPSLPSEQFF
TRBD1,-,TRBJ1-1,TRBV4-2,TGTGCCAGCAGCCGTACAGGACAGGGAAACACTGAAGCTTTCTTT,CASSRTGQGNTEAFF
TRBD1,-,TRBJ2-7,TRBV14,TGTGCCAGCAGCCAAGATCCCAGGACAGGGCTCTACGAGCAGTACTTC,CASSQDPRTGLYEQYF
-,-,TRBJ2-3,TRBV9,TGTGCCAGCAGCGTAAGAGGGAGCACAGATACGCAGTATTTT,CASSVRGSTDTQYF
-,-,TRBJ1-3,TRBV7-2,TGTGCCAGCAGCCGAAGTGACAACTCTGGAAACACCATATATTTT,CASSRSDNSGNTIYF
-,-,TRBJ2-1,TRBV7-2,TGTGCCAGCAGCCCCGTGGGGGGGCCCTACAATGAGCAGTTCTTC,CASSPVGGPYNEQFF
-,-,TRBJ1-5,TRBV5-4,TGTGCCAGCAGCCCCGAAGGCGGTCAGCCCCAGCATTTT,CASSPEGGQPQHF
TRBD2,-,TRBJ2-3,TRBV4-3,TGCGCCAGCAGCCAATTATCTAGCGGTCCCGTGGATACGCAGTATTTT,CASSQLSSGPVDTQYF
TRBD1,-,TRBJ1-5,TRBV30,TGTGCCTGGAGCGAGGTGGACAGGGACAATCAGCCCCAGCATTTT,CAWSEVDRDNQPQHF
-,-,TRBJ1-1,TRBV18,TGTGCCAGCTCAACACTGGGGGGGGACACTGAAGCTTTCTTT,CASSTLGGDTEAFF
-,-,TRBJ1-2,TRBV11-2,TGTGCCAGCAGCCCTGGGGGGGGGAACTATGGCTACACCTTC,CASSPGGGNYGYTF
-,-,TRBJ1-3,TRBV7-2,TGTGCCAGCAGCTCTGGGCCCCCCGCTGGAAACACCATATATTTT,CASSSGPPAGNTIYF
TRBD2,-,TRBJ2-1,TRBV7-9,TGTGCCAGCAGCCTCCGGACTAGCGACTACAATGAGCAGTTCTTC,CASSLRTSDYNEQFF
TRBD1,once,TRBJ2-7,TRBV7-2,TGTGCCAGCAGCCTAGCAGGGGGACAGGGAGCCTACGAGCAGTACTTC,CASSLAGGQGAYEQYF
TRBD2,-,TRBJ2-5,TRBV5-4,TGTGCCAGCAGCTCACGGGGGGGCCAAGAGACCCAGTACTTC,CASSSRGGQETQYF
-,-,TRBJ1-1,TRBV28,TGTGCCAGCAGACCCCCAACAGGGGAAGCTTTCTTT,CASRPPTGEAFF
TRBD1,-,TRBJ2-7,TRBV18,TGTGCCAGCTCACCCCAACCGACAGGGATCTACGAGCAGTACTTC,CASSPQPTGIYEQYF
TRBD1,-,TRBJ2-2,TRBV28,TGTGCCAGCAGTTTCGCGGGACAGGGAAGGACCGGGGAGCTGTTTTTT,CASSFAGQGRTGELFF
TRBD1,-,TRBJ1-1,TRBV4-2,TGTGCCAGCAGCCAAGATCCGCCAGGGGGTTGGACTGAAGCTTTCTTT,CASSQDPPGGWTEAFF
-,few,TRBJ1-1,TRBV30,TGTGCCTGGAGGGCGAACACTGAAGCTTTCTTT,CAWRANTEAFF
-,-,TRBJ2-5,TRBV7-9,TGTGCCAGCAGCCCTAACGGAGAGACCCAGTACTTC,CASSPNGETQYF
-,-,TRBJ2-7,TRBV4-3,TGCGCCAGCAGCCCCGGAGGGGGGGGAGGGGTCCACGAGCAGTACTTC,CASSPGGGGGVHEQYF
TRBD1,-,TRBJ2-5,TRBV6-1,TGTGCCAGCAGTGAAGAGAGGGCCAGGGGGCGAAAAGAGACCCAGTACTTC,CASSEERARGRKETQYF
-,few,TRBJ1-1,TRBV30,TGTGCCTGGAGTGTGAGAAACGGGGCTGAAGCTTTCTTT,CAWSVRNGAEAFF
TRBD2,few,TRBJ2-1,TRBV12-5,TGTGCTAGTGGTTTGGTACTAGCGGGGGGTACTATCGAGCAGTTCTTC,CASGLVLAGGTIEQFF
-,-,TRBJ1-1,TRBV7-9,TGTGCCAGCAGTCCGATACACAACACTGAAGCTTTCTTT,CASSPIHNTEAFF
-,-,TRBJ1-2,TRBV15,TGTGCCACCAGCAGAGGGGGCGGGGGCAGCTATGGCTACACCTTC,CATSRGGGGSYGYTF